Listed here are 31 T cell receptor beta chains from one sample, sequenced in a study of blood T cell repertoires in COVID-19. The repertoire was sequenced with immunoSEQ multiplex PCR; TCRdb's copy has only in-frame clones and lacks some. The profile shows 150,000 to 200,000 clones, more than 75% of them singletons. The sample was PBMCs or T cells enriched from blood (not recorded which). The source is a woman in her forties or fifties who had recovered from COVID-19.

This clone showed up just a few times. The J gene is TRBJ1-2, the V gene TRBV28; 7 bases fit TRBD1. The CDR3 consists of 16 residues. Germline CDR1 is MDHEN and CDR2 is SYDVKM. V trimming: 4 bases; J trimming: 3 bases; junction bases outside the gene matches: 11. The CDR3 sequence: CASSSIDRVQYYGYTF. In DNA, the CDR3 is TGTGCCAGCAGTTCAATCGACAGGGTTCAGTACTATGGCTACACCTTC.

This CDR3 is CASRLGGLGELFF. As DNA, the CDR3 is TGTGCCAGCAGACTAGGGGGCTTGGGGGAGCTGTTTTTT. The chain is built from TRBV12-3 or TRBV12-4 and TRBJ2-2; 7 bases line up with TRBD1. This CDR3 has 13 residues. V gave up 6 bases and J gave up 8 bases; unmatched junction bases: 6.

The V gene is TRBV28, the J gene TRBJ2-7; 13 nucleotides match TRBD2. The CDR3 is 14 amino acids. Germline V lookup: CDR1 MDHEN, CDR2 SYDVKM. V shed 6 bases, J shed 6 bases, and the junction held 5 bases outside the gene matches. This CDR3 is CASRTSGRPREQYF. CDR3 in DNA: TGTGCCAGCAGGACTAGCGGGAGGCCCCGCGAGCAGTACTTC.

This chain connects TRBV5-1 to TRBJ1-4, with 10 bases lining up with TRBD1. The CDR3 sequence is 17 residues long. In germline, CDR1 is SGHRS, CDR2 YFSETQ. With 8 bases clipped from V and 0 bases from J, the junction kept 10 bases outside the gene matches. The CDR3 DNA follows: TGCGCCAGTTCGACAGGGGGCTTGTCCTCAACTAATGAAAAACTGTTTTTT. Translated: CASSTGGLSSTNEKLFF.

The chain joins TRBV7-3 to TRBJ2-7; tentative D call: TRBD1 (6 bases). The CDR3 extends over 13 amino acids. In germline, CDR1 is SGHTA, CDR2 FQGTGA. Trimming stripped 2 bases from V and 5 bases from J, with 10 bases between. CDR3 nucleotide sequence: TGTGCCAGCAGCTTACAGGGGAGCAACGAGCAGTACTTC. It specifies CASSLQGSNEQYF. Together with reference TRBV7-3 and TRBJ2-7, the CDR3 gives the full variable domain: GAGVSQTPSNKVTEKGKYVELRCDPISGHTALYWYRQSLGQGPEFLIYFQGTGAADDSGLPNDRFFAVRPEGSVSTLKIQRTERGDSAVYLCASSLQGSNEQYFGPGTRLTVT.

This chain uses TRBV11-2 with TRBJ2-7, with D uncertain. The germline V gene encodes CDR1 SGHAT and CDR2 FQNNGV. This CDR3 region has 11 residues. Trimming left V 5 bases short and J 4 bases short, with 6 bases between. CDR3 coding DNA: TGTGCCAGCAGCCGTTATTACGAGCAGTACTTC. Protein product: CASSRYYEQYF.

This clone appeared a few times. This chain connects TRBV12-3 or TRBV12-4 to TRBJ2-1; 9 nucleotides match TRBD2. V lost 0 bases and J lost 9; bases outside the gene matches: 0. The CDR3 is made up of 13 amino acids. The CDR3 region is CASSLASGSEQFF. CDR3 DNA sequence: TGTGCCAGCAGTTTAGCTAGCGGGAGTGAGCAGTTCTTC.

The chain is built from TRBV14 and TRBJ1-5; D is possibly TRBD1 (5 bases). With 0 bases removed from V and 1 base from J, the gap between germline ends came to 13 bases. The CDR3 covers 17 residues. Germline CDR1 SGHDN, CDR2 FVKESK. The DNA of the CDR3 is TGTGCCAGCAGCCAAGAGGGACTCCAAGGCAGCAATCAGCCCCAGCATTTT. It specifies CASSQEGLQGSNQPQHF.

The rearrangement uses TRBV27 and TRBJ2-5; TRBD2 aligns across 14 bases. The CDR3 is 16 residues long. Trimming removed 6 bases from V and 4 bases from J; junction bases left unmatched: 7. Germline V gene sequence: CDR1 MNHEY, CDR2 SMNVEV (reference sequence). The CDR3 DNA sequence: TGTGCCAGCAGCCTAGGGACTAGCGGGAGAAGAGAGACCCAGTACTTC. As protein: CASSLGTSGRRETQYF.

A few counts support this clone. As DNA, the CDR3 is TGTGCCAGCAGCTCACTCAACCGGGACAGGGGGCGGGACACTGAAGCTTTCTTT. Translation gives CASSSLNRDRGRDTEAFF. The rearrangement joins TRBV7-2 to TRBJ1-1; 12 bases fit TRBD1. CDR3 length: 18 residues. The J segment lost 3 bases and the V segment lost 4 bases, leaving 12 bases of the junction unmatched. Germline loops: CDR1 SGHTA, CDR2 FQGNSA.

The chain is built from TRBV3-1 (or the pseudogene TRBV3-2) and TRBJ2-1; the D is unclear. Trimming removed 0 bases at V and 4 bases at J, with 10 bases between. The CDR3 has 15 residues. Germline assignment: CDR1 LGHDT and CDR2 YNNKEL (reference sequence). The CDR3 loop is CASSQDSGKYNEQFF. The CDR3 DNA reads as TGTGCCAGCAGCCAAGACTCAGGAAAATACAATGAGCAGTTCTTC.

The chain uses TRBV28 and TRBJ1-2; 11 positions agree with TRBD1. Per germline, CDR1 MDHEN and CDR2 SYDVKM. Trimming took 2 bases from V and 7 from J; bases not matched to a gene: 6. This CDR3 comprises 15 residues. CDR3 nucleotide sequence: TGTGCCAGCAGTTTAGGGGGACAGGGGGATTTTGGCTACACCTTC. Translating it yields CASSLGGQGDFGYTF.

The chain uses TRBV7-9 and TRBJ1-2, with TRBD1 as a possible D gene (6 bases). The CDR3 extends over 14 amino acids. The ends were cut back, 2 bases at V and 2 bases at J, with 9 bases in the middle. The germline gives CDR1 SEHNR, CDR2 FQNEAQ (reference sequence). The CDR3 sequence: CASSLSGANYGYTF. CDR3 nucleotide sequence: TGTGCCAGCAGCTTATCAGGGGCCAACTATGGCTACACCTTC.

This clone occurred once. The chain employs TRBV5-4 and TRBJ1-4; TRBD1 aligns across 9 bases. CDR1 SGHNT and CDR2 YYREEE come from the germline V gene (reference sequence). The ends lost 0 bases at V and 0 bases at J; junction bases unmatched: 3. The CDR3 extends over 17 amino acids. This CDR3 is CASSLEQGAPTNEKLFF. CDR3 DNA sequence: TGTGCCAGCAGCTTGGAACAGGGGGCGCCAACTAATGAAAAACTGTTTTTT.

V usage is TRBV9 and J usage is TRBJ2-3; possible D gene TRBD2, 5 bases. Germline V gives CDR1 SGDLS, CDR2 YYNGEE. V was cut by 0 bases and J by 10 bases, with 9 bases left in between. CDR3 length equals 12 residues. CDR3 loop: CASSVDLAAQYF. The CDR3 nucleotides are TGTGCCAGCAGCGTAGATCTAGCTGCGCAGTATTTT. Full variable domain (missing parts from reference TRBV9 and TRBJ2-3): DSGVTQTPKHLITATGQRVTLRCSPRSGDLSVYWYQQSLDQGLQFLIQYYNGEERAKGNILERFSAQQFPDLHSELNLSSLELGDSALYFCASSVDLAAQYFGPGTRLTVL.

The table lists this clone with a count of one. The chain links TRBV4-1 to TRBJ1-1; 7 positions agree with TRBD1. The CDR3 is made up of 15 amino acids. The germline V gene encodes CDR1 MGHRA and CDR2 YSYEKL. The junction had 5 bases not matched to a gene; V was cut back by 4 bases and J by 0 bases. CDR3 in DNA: TGCGCCAGCAGCCCTTTTGGGACAGTGAACACTGAAGCTTTCTTT. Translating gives CASSPFGTVNTEAFF.

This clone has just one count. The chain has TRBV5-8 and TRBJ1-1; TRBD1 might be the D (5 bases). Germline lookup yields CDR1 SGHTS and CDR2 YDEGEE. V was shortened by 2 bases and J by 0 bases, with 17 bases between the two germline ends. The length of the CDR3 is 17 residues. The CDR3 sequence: CASSFLKTTELNTEAFF. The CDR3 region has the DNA TGTGCCAGCAGCTTCCTGAAAACGACAGAGTTGAACACTGAAGCTTTCTTT.

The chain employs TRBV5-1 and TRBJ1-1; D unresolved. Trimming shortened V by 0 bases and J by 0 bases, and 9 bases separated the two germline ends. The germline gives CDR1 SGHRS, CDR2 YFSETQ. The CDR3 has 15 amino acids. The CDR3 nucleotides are TGCGCCAGCAGCTTGGAATGGGGAGTGAACACTGAAGCTTTCTTT. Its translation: CASSLEWGVNTEAFF.

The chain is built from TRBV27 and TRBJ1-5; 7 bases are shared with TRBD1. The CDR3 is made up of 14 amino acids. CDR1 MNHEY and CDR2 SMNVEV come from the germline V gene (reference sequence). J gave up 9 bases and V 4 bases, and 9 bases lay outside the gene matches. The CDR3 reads CASSWDRTLSPQHF. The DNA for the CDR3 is TGTGCCAGCAGTTGGGACAGAACTTTGTCGCCCCAGCATTTT.

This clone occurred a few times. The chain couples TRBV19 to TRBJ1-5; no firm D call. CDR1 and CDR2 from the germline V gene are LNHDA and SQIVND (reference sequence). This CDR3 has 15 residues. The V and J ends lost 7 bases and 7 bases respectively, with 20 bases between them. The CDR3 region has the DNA TGTGCCAGTACCTTCGGACCGGGAGCGGAACAGCCCCAGCATTTT. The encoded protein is CASTFGPGAEQPQHF.

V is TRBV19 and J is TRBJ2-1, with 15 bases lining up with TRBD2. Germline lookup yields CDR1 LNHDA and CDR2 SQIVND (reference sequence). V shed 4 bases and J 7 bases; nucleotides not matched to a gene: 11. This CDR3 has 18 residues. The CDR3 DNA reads TGTGCCAGTAGTACCTGGGGACTAGCGGGAGGCCATGGGAATGAGCAGTTCTTC. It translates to CASSTWGLAGGHGNEQFF.

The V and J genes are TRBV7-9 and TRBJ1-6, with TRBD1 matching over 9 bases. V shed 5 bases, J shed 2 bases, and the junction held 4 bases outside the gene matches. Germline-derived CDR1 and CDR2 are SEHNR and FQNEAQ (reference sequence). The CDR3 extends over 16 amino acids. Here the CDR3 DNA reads TGTGCCAGCAGCGCCACAGGGGGCCCCTATAATTCACCCCTCCACTTT. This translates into CASSATGGPYNSPLHF.

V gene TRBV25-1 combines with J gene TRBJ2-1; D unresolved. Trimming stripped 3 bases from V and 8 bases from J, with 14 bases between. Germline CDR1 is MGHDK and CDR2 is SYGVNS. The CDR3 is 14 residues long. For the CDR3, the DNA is TGTGCCAGCAGTGAGCTGACAAACCTCTATGAGCAGTTCTTC. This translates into CASSELTNLYEQFF.

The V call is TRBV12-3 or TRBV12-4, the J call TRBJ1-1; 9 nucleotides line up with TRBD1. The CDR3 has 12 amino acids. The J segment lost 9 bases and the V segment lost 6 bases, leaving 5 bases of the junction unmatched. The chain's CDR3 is CASRTGGGKAFF. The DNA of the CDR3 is TGTGCCAGCAGAACAGGGGGCGGGAAAGCTTTCTTT.

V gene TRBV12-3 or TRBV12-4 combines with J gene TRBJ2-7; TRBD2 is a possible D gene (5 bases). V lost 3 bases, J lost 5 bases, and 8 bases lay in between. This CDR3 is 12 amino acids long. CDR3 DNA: TGTGCCAGCAGTTTTGGCGGGCACGAGCAGTACTTC. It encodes CASSFGGHEQYF.

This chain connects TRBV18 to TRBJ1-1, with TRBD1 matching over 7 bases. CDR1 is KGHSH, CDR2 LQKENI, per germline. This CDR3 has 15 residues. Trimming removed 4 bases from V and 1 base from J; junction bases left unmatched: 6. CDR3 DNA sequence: TGTGCCAGCTCACACCCGGGACAGTCGAACACTGAAGCTTTCTTT. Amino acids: CASSHPGQSNTEAFF.

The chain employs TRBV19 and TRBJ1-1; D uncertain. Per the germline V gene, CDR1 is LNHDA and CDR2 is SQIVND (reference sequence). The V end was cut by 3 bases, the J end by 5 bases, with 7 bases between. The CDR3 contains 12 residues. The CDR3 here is CASSITGTEAFF. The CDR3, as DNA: TGTGCCAGTAGTATTACCGGTACTGAAGCTTTCTTT.

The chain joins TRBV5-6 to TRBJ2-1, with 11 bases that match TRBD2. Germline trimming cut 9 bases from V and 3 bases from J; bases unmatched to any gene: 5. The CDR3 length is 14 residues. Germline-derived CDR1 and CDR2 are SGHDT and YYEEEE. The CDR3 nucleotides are TGTGCCACCCAGACTAGCGGGAACTACAATGAGCAGTTCTTC. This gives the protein CATQTSGNYNEQFF.

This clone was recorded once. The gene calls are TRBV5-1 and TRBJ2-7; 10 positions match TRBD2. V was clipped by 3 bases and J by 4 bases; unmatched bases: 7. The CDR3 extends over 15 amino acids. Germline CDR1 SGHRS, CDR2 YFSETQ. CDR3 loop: CASSSALAGLYEQYF. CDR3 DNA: TGCGCCAGCAGCTCAGCACTAGCGGGACTGTACGAGCAGTACTTC.

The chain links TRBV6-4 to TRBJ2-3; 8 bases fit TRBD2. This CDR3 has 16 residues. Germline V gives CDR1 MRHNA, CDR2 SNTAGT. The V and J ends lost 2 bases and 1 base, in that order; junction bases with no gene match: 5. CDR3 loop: CASSDPRREGTDTQYF. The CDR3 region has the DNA TGTGCCAGCAGTGACCCTAGGCGGGAGGGCACAGATACGCAGTATTTT.

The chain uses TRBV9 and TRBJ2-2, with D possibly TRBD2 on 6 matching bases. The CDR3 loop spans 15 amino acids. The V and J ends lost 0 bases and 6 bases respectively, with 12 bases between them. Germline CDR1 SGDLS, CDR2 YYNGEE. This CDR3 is CASSVGRGGAGELFF. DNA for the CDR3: TGTGCCAGCAGCGTAGGAAGGGGAGGTGCCGGGGAGCTGTTTTTT.